These T cell receptor beta chains were read from a single sample in a study of shared clonotypes between healthy human individuals. Libraries were prepared by immunoSEQ multiplex PCR; TCRdb keeps only in-frame clonotypes and omits some of them. In the table there are about 1 million clones, more than 65% of which are singletons. Material: memory CD4+ T cells sorted from blood. The receptor set was obtained from a young man in good health. The CDR3 runs from the conserved cysteine through the conserved F or W.

v_gene	CDR3aa
TRBV5-1	CASSPTSITDTQYF
TRBV5-1	CASMLSGLAYNSPLHF
TRBV5-1	CASSLVGDSYGYTF
TRBV9	CASSATSGVKQETQYF
TRBV13	CASSLGLAYYEQYF
TRBV6-1	CASSSTLNTEAFF
TRBV5-5	CASSLAPPTNEKLFF
TRBV10-1	CASLIGREPSNYGYTF
TRBV7-2	CASSSQGGSGYTF
TRBV5-1	CASSLVAGSGTEAFF
TRBV7-2	CASSRTGVDEQFF
TRBV5-1	CASSPTSGGALRETQYF
TRBV2	CASSEDRLALRGTQYF
TRBV10-3	CAISAGTLDNSPLHF
TRBV4-3	CASSQGSRGREGEQFF
TRBV14	CASSQAGDPYEQYF
TRBV5-4	CASTIGGSGANVLTF
TRBV7-2	CASTLRGAQRYNEQFF
TRBV5-1	CASSPSPGTGYEQYF
TRBV2	CASTLDRGNQPQHF
TRBV5-8	CASSLGRGDGYTF
TRBV18	CASSPKTDQETQYF
TRBV7-3	CASSLRRGETQYF
TRBV7-9	CASSFGSYEQYF
TRBV5-1	CASSLGGQGGSYEQYF
TRBV2	CASSVGQGGTGELFF
TRBV23-1	CASSPNLQGHGYTF
TRBV27	CASSTSTWRQAIYEQYF
TRBV18	CASSPDTGREQYF
TRBV28	CASSLYSYNQPQHF
TRBV20-1	CSANEETQYF
TRBV11-2	CASSSLDSSLAKNIQYF
TRBV4-3	CASSQWDRGRANYGYTF
TRBV27	CASKTAGTRGIGELFF
TRBV2	CASRPQGRDTEAFF
TRBV2	CASSGTSGIGTQYF
TRBV7-9	CASSRGTAIYEQYF
TRBV30	CAWNQGQETQYF
TRBV18	CASSPGTSSEQYF
TRBV6-1	CASSGLGGNTEAFF
TRBV18	CASSPPGQPYEQYF
TRBV2	CASRGTANYGYTF
TRBV9	CASSPTSRPYSYEQYF
TRBV5-1	CASSLEGREGQAYNEQFF
TRBV7-2	CASSLSQPNEQFF
TRBV5-1	CASSDKTGFQETQYF
TRBV27	CASSLSRKGLADYQETQYF
TRBV7-2	CASSLGQGDTGELFF
TRBV11-1	CASSPREDRYGYTF
TRBV5-4	CASSFVATQETQYF
TRBV10-3	CAMGGTTTYEQYF
TRBV6-1	CASNTGSTNEKLFF